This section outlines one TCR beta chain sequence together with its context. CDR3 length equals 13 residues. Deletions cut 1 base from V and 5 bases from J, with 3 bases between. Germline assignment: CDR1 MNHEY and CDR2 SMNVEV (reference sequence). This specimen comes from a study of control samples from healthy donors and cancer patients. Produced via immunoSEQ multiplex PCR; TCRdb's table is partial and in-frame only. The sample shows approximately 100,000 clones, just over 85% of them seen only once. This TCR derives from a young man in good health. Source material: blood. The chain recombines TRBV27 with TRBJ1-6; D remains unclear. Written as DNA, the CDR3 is TGTGCCAGCAGTTTATTCCATAATTCACCCCTCCACTTT. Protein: CASSLFHNSPLHF.